The present T cell receptor (beta chain) was sequenced within a study of monozygotic twins with inflammatory bowel disease. The CDR3 is 15 residues long. Looked up from germline, CDR1 is SGHRS and CDR2 is YFSETQ. TCRdb re-called the 5' RACE reads; one entry per CDR3 protein, DNA not given. Its table records about 420,000 distinct CDR3 sequences. V and J are TRBV5-1 and TRBJ2-3. This clonotype was obtained from a human donor with ulcerative colitis or Crohn's disease, or a healthy co-twin of an affected twin (not recorded which). Sequencing used blood. The CDR3 loop reads CASSLDVLSTDTQYF.